Following are 29 T cell receptor beta chains from one sample sequenced in a study of monozygotic twins with inflammatory bowel disease. After re-calling the 5' RACE reads, TCRdb lists one entry per CDR3 protein, DNA absent. This table lists a few hundred thousand distinct CDR3 sequences. Sequenced sample: blood. These receptors were obtained from a human donor with ulcerative colitis or Crohn's disease, or a healthy co-twin of an affected twin (not recorded which).

This rearrangement joins TRBV6-2 or TRBV6-3 to TRBJ2-5; TCRdb designates TRBD1, a call that cannot be tested without DNA. This CDR3 comprises 13 residues. Germline CDR1 reads MNHEY; CDR2 reads SVGEGT. CDR3: CASTYTNRETQYF.

The chain carries TRBV10-1 and TRBJ2-5; the TRBD2 assignment by TCRdb is unverifiable without DNA. The CDR3 is 15 residues long. Germline assignment: CDR1 WNHNN and CDR2 SYGVQD (reference sequence). CDR3 amino acids: CASSESSGYQETQYF.

V is TRBV7-9 and J is TRBJ1-1; TCRdb names TRBD1, which stays unverified in the absence of DNA. This CDR3 comprises 12 residues. Germline V lookup: CDR1 SEHNR, CDR2 FQNEAQ (reference sequence). The CDR3 loop is CASSLAEGAAFF.

The CDR3 here is CASSTNPGGIAEAFF. J is TRBJ1-1 and V is TRBV4-2; with no DNA, the TCRdb D assignment of TRBD1 cannot be verified. Germline-derived CDR1 and CDR2 are LGHNA and YNFKEQ. The length of the CDR3 is 15 residues.

The chain couples TRBV4-1 to TRBJ2-3. This CDR3 contains 14 residues. Germline CDR1 MGHRA, CDR2 YSYEKL. CDR3 sequence reads: CAVGGDPRTDTQYF.

The rearrangement joins TRBV5-6 to TRBJ2-3; checking the TCRdb D call of TRBD2 is not possible without DNA. Germline V gene data show CDR1 as SGHDT and CDR2 as YYEEEE. CDR3 length: 15 residues. Here the CDR3 reads CASSPGEGSPDTQYF.

This chain joins TRBV20-1 and TRBJ2-1; TCRdb gives TRBD1 as the D gene, but with no DNA this cannot be confirmed. The length of the CDR3 is 13 residues. Germline V gene lookup returns CDR1 DFQATT and CDR2 SNEGSKA (reference sequence). CDR3 amino acids: CSASIPGDNEQFF.

The CDR3 loop is CASSVVPGGGELFF. V and J are TRBV9 and TRBJ2-2; TCRdb picks TRBD1, but there is no DNA to check that call. The CDR3 totals 14 residues. CDR1 and CDR2 from the germline V gene are SGDLS and YYNGEE.

This sequence joins TRBV4-2 and TRBJ2-5; TCRdb's assignment of TRBD2 cannot be checked, as there is no DNA. The CDR3 loop spans 18 amino acids. The germline V gene has CDR1 LGHNA and CDR2 YNFKEQ. The CDR3 loop reads CASSQDGLAGGYQETQYF.

This chain joins TRBV14 and TRBJ2-1. CDR1 is SGHDN and CDR2 is FVKESK in the germline V gene. There are 18 residues in the CDR3. This CDR3 is CASSQYYLPTLSYNEQFF.

The V call is TRBV5-1, the J call TRBJ2-5; the TRBD1 assignment by TCRdb is unverifiable without DNA. The V gene's germline CDR1 is SGHRS and CDR2 YFSETQ. There are 14 residues in the CDR3. CDR3 amino acids: CASSLTGGAETQYF.

The J gene is TRBJ1-2, the V gene TRBV7-8; TCRdb's D gene call, TRBD1, goes unchecked for lack of DNA. CDR3 size: 15 residues. CDR1 SGHVS and CDR2 FQNEAQ come from the germline V gene. CDR3 protein: CASSLAHRRGDGYTF.

The rearrangement joins TRBV4-3 to TRBJ2-1; the D call from TCRdb, TRBD2, cannot be confirmed without DNA. Germline loops: CDR1 LGHNA, CDR2 YSLEER. This CDR3 is built from 15 residues. Here the CDR3 reads CASSQRTYGYNEQFF.

This chain uses TRBV11-2 with TRBJ1-6. The CDR3 has 14 residues. The germline gives CDR1 SGHAT, CDR2 FQNNGV. CDR3 region: CASSLAFDNSPLHF.

The rearrangement joins TRBV3-1 to TRBJ2-2; TCRdb indicates TRBD1, and absent DNA this call remains unverified. CDR3 size: 13 residues. Germline V gives CDR1 LGHDT, CDR2 YNNKEL (reference sequence). CDR3 residues: CASSQAGAGELFF.

The gene calls are TRBV3-1 and TRBJ2-2. The CDR3 runs to 13 residues. CDR1 and CDR2 from the germline V gene are LGHDT and YNNKEL (reference sequence). The chain's CDR3 is CASSQELAGELFF.

The V gene is TRBV20-1, the J gene TRBJ2-6. The CDR3 loop spans 13 amino acids. Germline V gene data show CDR1 as DFQATT and CDR2 as SNEGSKA (reference sequence). The CDR3 loop reads CSAQDTGANVLTF.

V usage is TRBV18 and J usage is TRBJ1-2; as DNA is missing, the TRBD1 call by TCRdb cannot be tested. This CDR3 spans 13 amino acids. Germline V gives CDR1 KGHSH, CDR2 LQKENI. The CDR3 sequence is CASSPSTGSGYTF.

The chain joins TRBV5-4 to TRBJ2-5; the D call of TRBD1 rests on TCRdb alone, since no DNA is present to check it. The CDR3 spans 15 residues. Germline assignment: CDR1 SGHNT and CDR2 YYREEE (reference sequence). The CDR3: CASSLGDRVKETQYF.

V is TRBV7-9 and J is TRBJ2-2; TCRdb indicates TRBD1, and absent DNA this call remains unverified. From germline, CDR1 is SEHNR and CDR2 FQNEAQ (reference sequence). This CDR3 contains 16 residues. The CDR3: CASSWDRASNTGELFF.

CDR3 residues: CASSLGGRGTEAFF. The genes are TRBV12-3 or TRBV12-4 and TRBJ1-1; absent DNA, TCRdb's TRBD1 call cannot be checked. This CDR3 comprises 14 residues.

This chain links TRBV30 with TRBJ2-3; TCRdb's D gene call, TRBD1, goes unchecked for lack of DNA. The CDR3 totals 14 residues. Germline V gene data show CDR1 as GTSNPN and CDR2 as SVGIG (reference sequence). This chain's CDR3 is CAWAGGFWADTQYF. Based on the CDR3 plus reference TRBV30 and TRBJ2-3, the full variable domain is SQTIHQWPATLVQPVGSPLSLECTVEGTSNPNLYWYRQAAGRGLQLLFYSVGIGQISSEVPQNLSASRPQDRQFILSSKKLLLSDSGFYLCAWAGGFWADTQYFGPGTRLTVL.

The rearrangement links TRBV11-1 to TRBJ1-2; TCRdb gives TRBD1 as the D gene, but with no DNA this cannot be confirmed. The CDR3 loop spans 15 amino acids. CDR1 is SGHAT, CDR2 FQDESV, per germline (reference sequence). The CDR3 is CASSLFAQGVDGYTF.

This rearrangement joins TRBV20-1 to TRBJ1-6; no DNA is available, so the TRBD1 call from TCRdb remains unchecked. This CDR3 is 16 amino acids long. From germline, CDR1 is DFQATT and CDR2 SNEGSKA (reference sequence). The CDR3 region is CSARENRGQSNSPLHF.

The chain links TRBV12-3 or TRBV12-4 to TRBJ2-6; TCRdb outputs TRBD1, but without DNA this stays unchecked. The CDR3 loop spans 16 amino acids. The CDR3 here is CASGLKRGAGANVLTF.

The rearrangement links TRBV11-3 to TRBJ2-1; TCRdb designates TRBD2, a call that cannot be tested without DNA. The CDR3 sequence is 14 residues long. Germline V gene lookup returns CDR1 SGHNT and CDR2 YENEEA. CDR3 region: CASSSPGTRVEQFF.

The rearrangement uses TRBV24-1 and TRBJ2-2; no DNA is available, so the TRBD1 call from TCRdb remains unchecked. CDR1 is KGHDR, CDR2 SFDVKD, per germline. The CDR3 spans 15 residues. The CDR3: CATSDSDSYTGELFF.

The chain uses TRBV11-2 and TRBJ2-3; TCRdb calls TRBD1, which cannot be checked without DNA. From germline, CDR1 is SGHAT and CDR2 FQNNGV. The CDR3 covers 18 residues. The CDR3 reads CASSSHLGGAGDTDTQYF. Based on the CDR3 plus reference TRBV11-2 and TRBJ2-3, the full variable domain is EAGVAQSPRYKIIEKRQSVAFWCNPISGHATLYWYQQILGQGPKLLIQFQNNGVVDDSQLPKDRFSAERLKGVDSTLKIQPAKLEDSAVYLCASSSHLGGAGDTDTQYFGPGTRLTVL.

This chain joins TRBV27 and TRBJ2-1; TCRdb names TRBD1, which stays unverified in the absence of DNA. This CDR3 has 16 amino acids. Germline loops: CDR1 MNHEY, CDR2 SMNVEV (reference sequence). CDR3 region: CASSQFGTTYYNEQFF.